Following are 9 T cell receptor beta chains from one sample sequenced in a study of blood T cell repertoires in COVID-19 (dated by TCRdb to 2019 to 2021). Libraries were constructed by the immunoSEQ multiplex PCR assay. The table comes from immuneACCESS by way of TCRdb, which keeps in-frame sequences with V and J called. Part of the clones is missing from these tables; in studies checked, under half for an unresolved V gene and the rest for unknown reasons. This sample lists about 310,000 clones; 87% were detected once. The ten largest clones represent roughly 2.3% of the sample. Sequenced: peripheral blood. The source of these receptors is a man between 18 and 29 years old with active or convalescent COVID-19.

The V gene is TRBV7-9, the J gene TRBJ2-1; possibly TRBD2 for D (6 bases). Germline V gives CDR1 SEHNR, CDR2 FQNEAQ (reference sequence). CDR3 length equals 18 residues. Deletions cut 5 bases from V and 0 bases from J, with 20 bases between. CDR3 loop: CASSPIKTGESSYNEQFF. In DNA, the CDR3 is TGTGCCAGCAGCCCGATCAAGACGGGGGAGAGCTCCTACAATGAGCAGTTCTTC.

The gene calls are TRBV9 and TRBJ2-1; maybe TRBD1 (5 bases). The V gene lost 2 bases and the J gene lost 7 bases, with 16 bases spanning the gap. Germline values: CDR1 SGDLS, CDR2 YYNGEE. The CDR3 extends over 15 amino acids. The CDR3 coding sequence is TGTGCCAGCAGCGTGGGGCCCTCGGTTGGGAATGAGCAGTTCTTC. The encoded protein is CASSVGPSVGNEQFF.

The chain couples TRBV7-2 to TRBJ2-5; TRBD2 agrees at 7 bases. The CDR3 extends over 17 amino acids. Losses at the gene ends were 3 bases for V and 1 base for J; bases not matched to a gene: 11. Germline V gene lookup returns CDR1 SGHTA and CDR2 FQGNSA. CDR3 nucleotide sequence: TGTGCCAGCAGCTTGTTACGGTGGCGGGGGATCCAAGAGACCCAGTACTTC. Translation: CASSLLRWRGIQETQYF.

The rearrangement uses TRBV15 and TRBJ2-3; D is possibly TRBD1 (5 bases). Per germline, CDR1 LNHNV and CDR2 YYDKDF (reference sequence). The V end was cut by 0 bases, the J end by 10 bases, with 14 bases between. The CDR3 covers 14 residues. The DNA of the CDR3 is TGTGCCACCAGCAGAGACATGACAGTTCGAGCGCAGTATTTT. Translated: CATSRDMTVRAQYF. Full variable domain (remainder filled in from reference TRBV15 and TRBJ2-3): DAMVIQNPRYQVTQFGKPVTLSCSQTLNHNVMYWYQQKSSQAPKLLFHYYDKDFNNEADTPDNFQSRRPNTSFCFLDIRSPGLGDTAMYLCATSRDMTVRAQYFGPGTRLTVL.

The V and J genes are TRBV6-5 and TRBJ1-4; perhaps TRBD1 as D (5 bases). Trimming took 9 bases from V and 3 from J, leaving 17 bases between them. CDR3 size: 15 residues. The germline CDR1 and CDR2 sequences are MNHEY and SVGAGI. The chain's CDR3 is CARVGQDGSNEKLFF. CDR3 in DNA: TGTGCCAGAGTGGGGCAGGACGGGTCTAATGAAAAACTGTTTTTT.

CDR3 in amino acids: CASSLTGEFGTEAFF. The CDR3 bases are TGTGCCAGCAGCTTAACCGGGGAGTTTGGGACTGAAGCTTTCTTT. This chain uses TRBV7-9 with TRBJ1-1; D unresolved. CDR1 is SEHNR, CDR2 FQNEAQ, per germline (reference sequence). V lost 2 bases and J lost 5, with 15 bases in between. The CDR3 contains 15 residues.

This clone was counted between two and nine times. The CDR3: CASSLDGLAGVWTGELFF. The CDR3 DNA follows: TGTGCCAGCAGCTTGGATGGACTAGCGGGAGTTTGGACCGGGGAGCTGTTTTTT. The gene calls are TRBV5-6 and TRBJ2-2; 13 positions match TRBD2. Germline-derived CDR1 and CDR2 are SGHDT and YYEEEE. This CDR3 spans 18 amino acids. J gave up 5 bases and V 0 bases, and 7 bases lay outside the gene matches.

The chain combines TRBV6-6 with TRBJ2-7; a weak D match, TRBD2 (6 bases). Trimming took 6 bases from V and 2 from J, leaving 14 bases between them. CDR1 and CDR2 from the germline V gene are MNHNY and SVGAGI (reference sequence). The CDR3 runs 14 residues. CDR3 amino acids: CASSPSGGTYEQYF. The CDR3 bases are TGTGCCAGCAGCCCTTCGGGCGGGACCTACGAGCAGTACTTC.

This clone was counted only a few times. This sequence joins TRBV6-1 and TRBJ2-5; 9 nucleotides align to TRBD1. This CDR3 comprises 15 residues. From germline, CDR1 is MNHNS and CDR2 SASEGT. The trim removed 3 bases at V and 6 bases at J, leaving 8 bases unmatched. The CDR3 DNA reads TGTGCCAGCAGTGAGACCGGGACAGGGTTACAGACCCAGTACTTC. This sequence encodes CASSETGTGLQTQYF.